The 19 T cell receptor beta chains given below trace back to one sample, sequenced in a study of shared clonotypes between healthy human individuals. Assay: immunoSEQ multiplex PCR; the TCRdb copy retains only in-frame clones and omits some. This table has fewer than 2.5 million clones, roughly 93% appearing once. Source material: naive CD4+ T cells from PBMCs. Subset meaning: CD45RA+ positively selected. The origin of the receptors is a man in his late teens or twenties in good health. Some clones in this sample may be carry-over from other donors' samples.

The CDR3 loop reads CASSLWLGPGANVLTF. Here the CDR3 DNA reads TGTGCCAGCAGCTTATGGCTGGGGCCGGGGGCCAACGTCCTGACTTTC. The J gene is TRBJ2-6, the V gene TRBV7-9; D might be TRBD1 (5 bases). CDR3 size: 16 residues. Germline CDR1 reads SEHNR; CDR2 reads FQNEAQ (reference sequence). Trimming stripped 2 bases from V and 4 bases from J, with 12 bases between.

About this clone: The same CDR3 arises from other DNA sequences in this sample as well. The gene calls are TRBV5-1 and TRBJ1-3; 7 bases agree with TRBD1. The germline V gene has CDR1 SGHRS and CDR2 YFSETQ. Germline trimming cut 1 base from V and 0 bases from J; bases unmatched to any gene: 4. The CDR3 consists of 16 residues. The CDR3: CASSLTTGSSGNTIYF. CDR3 nucleotide sequence: TGCGCCAGCAGCTTGACGACAGGGAGCTCTGGAAACACCATATATTTT. The whole variable domain, filled in from reference TRBV5-1 and TRBJ1-3, reads KAGVTQTPRYLIKTRGQQVTLSCSPISGHRSVSWYQQTPGQGLQFLFEYFSETQRNKGNFPGRFSGRQFSNSRSEMNVSTLELGDSALYLCASSLTTGSSGNTIYFGEGSWLTVV.

The chain uses TRBV7-3 and TRBJ2-7; 9 bases map to TRBD2. Trimming removed 6 bases from V and 0 bases from J; junction bases left unmatched: 6. Germline V gene data show CDR1 as SGHTA and CDR2 as FQGTGA. This CDR3 region has 15 residues. For the CDR3, the DNA is TGTGCCAGCAGTCGCGGGGGGGGCCCCTCCTACGAGCAGTACTTC. Its translation is CASSRGGGPSYEQYF.

This rearrangement joins TRBV7-3 to TRBJ1-4; 8 bases align to TRBD1. The CDR3 spans 14 residues. J was trimmed by 8 bases and V by 3 bases; bases with no gene match: 5. In germline, CDR1 is SGHTA, CDR2 FQGTGA. The CDR3 reads CASSLTGVGEKLFF. The CDR3 DNA reads as TGTGCCAGCAGCTTGACAGGGGTGGGAGAAAAACTGTTTTTT.

The chain uses TRBV7-9 and TRBJ1-4; a possible D gene is TRBD1 (5 bases). The CDR3 runs to 16 residues. Per germline, CDR1 SEHNR and CDR2 FQNEAQ (reference sequence). Between the trimmed V and J ends, which lost 2 bases and 2 bases, there was a span of 12 bases. The CDR3 DNA reads TGTGCCAGCAGCTTAAGCTCCGCAGGGACTAATGAAAAACTGTTTTTT. Its protein product is CASSLSSAGTNEKLFF. The complete variable domain, with remaining parts taken from reference TRBV7-9 and TRBJ1-4, reads DTGVSQNPRHKITKRGQNVTFRCDPISEHNRLYWYRQTLGQGPEFLTYFQNEAQLEKSRLLSDRFSAERPKGSFSTLEIQRTEQGDSAMYLCASSLSSAGTNEKLFFGSGTQLSVL.

The chain is built from TRBV5-1 and TRBJ2-7, with D possibly being TRBD1 or TRBD2 (7 bases each). There are 16 residues in the CDR3. CDR1 and CDR2 from the germline V gene are SGHRS and YFSETQ. Between the trimmed V and J ends, which lost 3 bases and 0 bases, there was a span of 16 bases. The CDR3 region is CASSWAGGGPSYEQYF. The CDR3 DNA sequence: TGCGCCAGCAGCTGGGCAGGGGGGGGCCCCTCCTACGAGCAGTACTTC.

Notes on this clone: The sample has other DNA sequences that encode this CDR3 too. This chain uses TRBV11-3 with TRBJ2-1; TRBD1 matches at 9 bases. CDR3 length: 15 residues. The junction had 4 bases not matched to a gene; V was cut back by 5 bases and J by 2 bases. The germline gives CDR1 SGHNT, CDR2 YENEEA. This chain's CDR3 is CASSAGQGTYNEQFF. The DNA of the CDR3 is TGTGCCAGCAGCGCGGGACAGGGAACCTACAATGAGCAGTTCTTC.

The chain combines TRBV7-2 with TRBJ2-5; either TRBD1 or TRBD2 may fit D (6 bases each). Trimming removed 5 bases at V and 3 bases at J, with 22 bases between. The CDR3 runs to 17 residues. From germline, CDR1 is SGHTA and CDR2 FQGNSA. CDR3 in amino acids: CASSMVGGPIKKETQYF. For the CDR3, the DNA is TGTGCCAGCAGCATGGTTGGGGGGCCGATTAAAAAAGAGACCCAGTACTTC.

The CDR3 here is CASSPFVGLSYNEQFF. DNA for the CDR3: TGTGCCAGCAGCCCGTTCGTAGGCCTCTCCTACAATGAGCAGTTCTTC. The chain carries TRBV7-9 and TRBJ2-1; D is unresolved. Germline V gives CDR1 SEHNR, CDR2 FQNEAQ (reference sequence). CDR3 size: 16 residues. Trimming shortened V by 5 bases and J by 0 bases, and 14 bases separated the two germline ends.

V gene TRBV6-1 combines with J gene TRBJ2-7; TRBD1 or TRBD2 may be the D gene (5 bases each). Germline assignment: CDR1 MNHNS and CDR2 SASEGT. V lost 3 bases and J lost 2, with 14 bases in between. The CDR3 totals 15 residues. The CDR3, as DNA: TGTGCCAGCAGTGACGTATCCGGGGCGACCTACGAGCAGTACTTC. It specifies CASSDVSGATYEQYF.

This chain uses TRBV6-5 with TRBJ2-1; 7 bases are a match to TRBD1. Germline CDR1 MNHEY, CDR2 SVGAGI. CDR3 size: 13 residues. The junction had 9 bases not matched to a gene; V was cut back by 10 bases and J by 6 bases. The CDR3 spells CAILDRARNEQFF. For the CDR3, the DNA is TGTGCCATACTAGACAGGGCCCGCAATGAGCAGTTCTTC.

The CDR3 sequence: CATSFLGNEQFF. The DNA for the CDR3 is TGTGCCACCTCGTTTTTGGGAAATGAGCAGTTCTTC. The chain combines TRBV6-6 with TRBJ2-1; D gene uncertain. Germline CDR1 is MNHNY and CDR2 is SVGAGI (reference sequence). CDR3 length equals 12 residues. Trimming pared 10 bases from V and 7 bases from J, leaving 14 bases between.

The chain has TRBV10-2 and TRBJ2-2; the match to TRBD2 covers 14 bases. CDR1 is WSHSY, CDR2 SAAADI, per germline. The CDR3 is made up of 19 amino acids. The V gene end was trimmed by 3 bases and the J gene end by 5 bases; junction bases not matched to a gene: 11. This CDR3 reads CASSDPAGTSGSRTGELFF. For the CDR3, the DNA is TGCGCCAGCAGTGACCCTGCAGGGACTAGCGGGAGTAGGACCGGGGAGCTGTTTTTT.

This clone was recorded once. This chain links TRBV7-8 with TRBJ1-5, with 9 bases that match TRBD1. This CDR3 has 17 amino acids. The V gene end was trimmed by 6 bases and the J gene end by 6 bases; junction bases not matched to a gene: 15. Germline assignment: CDR1 SGHVS and CDR2 FQNEAQ. As DNA, the CDR3 is TGTGCCAGCAGTTCCGGTCCGGGACAGGGAGTTAGTCAGCCCCAGCATTTT. It codes for CASSSGPGQGVSQPQHF.

The chain joins TRBV5-4 to TRBJ1-2; D gene uncertain. The germline CDR1 and CDR2 sequences are SGHNT and YYREEE (reference sequence). This CDR3 region has 15 residues. V lost 0 bases to trimming and J lost 3 bases, with 12 bases between them. This CDR3 is CASSLDAGGDYGYTF. The CDR3 coding sequence is TGTGCCAGCAGCTTGGACGCGGGCGGGGACTATGGCTACACCTTC.

This clone was picked up one time. The gene calls are TRBV5-4 and TRBJ2-3; D is possibly TRBD1 (5 bases). The CDR3 consists of 14 residues. Germline values: CDR1 SGHNT, CDR2 YYREEE (reference sequence). Trimming left V 1 base short and J 2 bases short, with 8 bases between. CDR3 coding DNA: TGTGCCAGCAGCTTGAGCAGGGACACAGATACGCAGTATTTT. Its protein is CASSLSRDTDTQYF.

This clone occurred once. This chain links TRBV19 with TRBJ1-1; tentatively, D is TRBD1 (6 bases). Germline V lookup: CDR1 LNHDA, CDR2 SQIVND (reference sequence). Between the trimmed V and J ends, which lost 5 bases and 5 bases, there was a span of 15 bases. The CDR3 runs 14 residues. CDR3 protein: CASSLLGGRTEAFF. CDR3 DNA sequence: TGTGCCAGTAGTCTGTTAGGGGGTAGGACTGAAGCTTTCTTT.

The V gene is TRBV15, the J gene TRBJ2-5; maybe TRBD2 (5 bases). Trimming pared 0 bases from V and 1 base from J, leaving 12 bases between. The CDR3 is 16 residues long. The germline gives CDR1 LNHNV, CDR2 YYDKDF (reference sequence). The DNA of the CDR3 is TGTGCCACCAGCAGAGAGCCGCCGGGAACCCAAGAGACCCAGTACTTC. Translating gives CATSREPPGTQETQYF.

V and J are TRBV11-1 and TRBJ2-5; possibly TRBD1 or TRBD2 for D (5 bases each). Germline values: CDR1 SGHAT, CDR2 FQDESV (reference sequence). V was clipped by 8 bases and J by 0 bases, with 7 bases between them. The CDR3 has 12 amino acids. The DNA of the CDR3 is TGTGCCAGCCGGGGCTACCAAGAGACCCAGTACTTC. Its protein is CASRGYQETQYF. Combining the CDR3 with reference TRBV11-1 and TRBJ2-5 gives the whole variable domain EAEVAQSPRYKITEKSQAVAFWCDPISGHATLYWYRQILGQGPELLVQFQDESVVDDSQLPKDRFSAERLKGVDSTLKIQPAELGDSAMYLCASRGYQETQYFGPGTRLLVL.